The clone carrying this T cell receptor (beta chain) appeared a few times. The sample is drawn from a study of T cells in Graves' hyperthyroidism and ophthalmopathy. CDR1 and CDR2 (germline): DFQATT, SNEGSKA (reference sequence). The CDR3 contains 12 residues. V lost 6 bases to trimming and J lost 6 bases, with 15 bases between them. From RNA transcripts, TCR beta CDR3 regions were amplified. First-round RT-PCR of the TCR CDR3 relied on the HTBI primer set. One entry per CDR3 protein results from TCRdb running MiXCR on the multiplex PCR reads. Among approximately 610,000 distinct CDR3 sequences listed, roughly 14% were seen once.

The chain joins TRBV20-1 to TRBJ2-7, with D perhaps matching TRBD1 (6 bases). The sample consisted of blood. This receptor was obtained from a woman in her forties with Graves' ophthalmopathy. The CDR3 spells CSAKKDSTEQYF. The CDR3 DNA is TGCAGTGCCAAGAAGGACAGCACCGAGCAGTACTTC.